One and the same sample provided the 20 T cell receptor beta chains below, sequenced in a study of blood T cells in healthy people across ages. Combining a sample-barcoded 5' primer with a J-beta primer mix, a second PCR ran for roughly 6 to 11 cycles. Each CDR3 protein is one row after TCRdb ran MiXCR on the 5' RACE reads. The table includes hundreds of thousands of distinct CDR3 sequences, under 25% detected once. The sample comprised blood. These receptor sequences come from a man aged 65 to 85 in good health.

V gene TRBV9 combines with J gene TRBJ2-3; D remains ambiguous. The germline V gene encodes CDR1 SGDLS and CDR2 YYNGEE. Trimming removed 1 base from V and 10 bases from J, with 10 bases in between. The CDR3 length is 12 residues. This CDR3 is CASSVRSDAQYF. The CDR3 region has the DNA TGTGCCAGCAGCGTAAGGAGTGATGCGCAGTATTTT.

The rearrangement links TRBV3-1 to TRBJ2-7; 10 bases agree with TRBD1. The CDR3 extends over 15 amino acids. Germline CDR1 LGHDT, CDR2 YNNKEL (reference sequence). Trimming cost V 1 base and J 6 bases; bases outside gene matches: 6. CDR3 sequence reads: CASSQGTGGGSEQYF. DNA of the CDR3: TGTGCCAGCAGCCAAGGGACAGGGGGTGGCTCCGAGCAGTACTTC.

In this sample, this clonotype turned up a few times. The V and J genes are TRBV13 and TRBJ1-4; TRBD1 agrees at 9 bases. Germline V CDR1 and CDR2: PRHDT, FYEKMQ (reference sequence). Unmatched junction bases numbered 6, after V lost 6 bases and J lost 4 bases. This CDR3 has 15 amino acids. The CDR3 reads CASSRTGVSNEKLFF. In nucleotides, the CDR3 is TGTGCCAGCAGTCGGACAGGGGTTAGTAATGAAAAACTGTTTTTT. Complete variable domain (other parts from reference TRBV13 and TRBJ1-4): AAGVIQSPRHLIKEKRETATLKCYPIPRHDTVYWYQQGPGQDPQFLISFYEKMQSDKGSIPDRFSAQQFSDYHSELNMSSLELGDSALYFCASSRTGVSNEKLFFGSGTQLSVL.

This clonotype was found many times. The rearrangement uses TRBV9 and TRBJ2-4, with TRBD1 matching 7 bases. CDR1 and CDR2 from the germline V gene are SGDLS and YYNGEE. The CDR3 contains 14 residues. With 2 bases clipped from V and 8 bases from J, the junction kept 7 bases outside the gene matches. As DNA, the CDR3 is TGTGCCAGCAGCGTTTCAGGGGGATTGGACATTCAGTACTTC. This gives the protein CASSVSGGLDIQYF.

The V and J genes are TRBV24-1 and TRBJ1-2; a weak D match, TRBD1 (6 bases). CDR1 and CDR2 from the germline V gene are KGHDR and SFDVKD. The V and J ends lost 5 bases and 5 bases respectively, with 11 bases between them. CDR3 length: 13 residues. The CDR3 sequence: CATSAGARYGYTF. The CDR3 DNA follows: TGTGCCACCAGTGCAGGGGCCAGGTATGGCTACACCTTC.

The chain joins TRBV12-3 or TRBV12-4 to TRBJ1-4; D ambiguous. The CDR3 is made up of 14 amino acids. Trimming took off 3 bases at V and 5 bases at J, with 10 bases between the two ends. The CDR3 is CASSLRRRNEKLFF. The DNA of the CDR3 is TGTGCCAGCAGTTTGCGGCGGAGGAATGAAAAACTGTTTTTT.

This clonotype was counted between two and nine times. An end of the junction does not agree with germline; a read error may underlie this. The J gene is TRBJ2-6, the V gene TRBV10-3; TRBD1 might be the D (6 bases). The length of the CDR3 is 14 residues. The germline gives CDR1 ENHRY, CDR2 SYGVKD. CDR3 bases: TGTGCCATCAGTGCAGGGGCTGGGGCCAACGTTCTGACTTTC. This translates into CAISAGAGANVLTF.

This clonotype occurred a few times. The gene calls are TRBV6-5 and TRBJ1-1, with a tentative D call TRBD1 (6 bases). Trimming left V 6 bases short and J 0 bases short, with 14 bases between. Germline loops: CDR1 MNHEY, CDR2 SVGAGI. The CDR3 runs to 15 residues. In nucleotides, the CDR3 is TGTGCCAGCAGCCAAACGGGACACCTGAACACTGAAGCTTTCTTT. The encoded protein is CASSQTGHLNTEAFF.

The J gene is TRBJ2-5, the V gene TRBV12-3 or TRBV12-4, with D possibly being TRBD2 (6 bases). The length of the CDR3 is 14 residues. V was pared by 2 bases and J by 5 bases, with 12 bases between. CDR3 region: CASSLIGSLETQYF. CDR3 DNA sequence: TGTGCCAGCAGTTTAATCGGGAGTTTGGAGACCCAGTACTTC.

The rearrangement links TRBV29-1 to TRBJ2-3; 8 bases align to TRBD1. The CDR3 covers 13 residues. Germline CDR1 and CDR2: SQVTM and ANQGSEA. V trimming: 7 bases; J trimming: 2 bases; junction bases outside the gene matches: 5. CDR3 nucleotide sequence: TGCAGCGGGGGACAGGCCCTCACAGATACGCAGTATTTT. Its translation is CSGGQALTDTQYF.

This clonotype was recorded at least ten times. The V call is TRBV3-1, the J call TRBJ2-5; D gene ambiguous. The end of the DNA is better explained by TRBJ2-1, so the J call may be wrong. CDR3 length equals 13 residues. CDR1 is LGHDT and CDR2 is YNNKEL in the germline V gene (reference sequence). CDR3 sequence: CASSQGSVGEQFF. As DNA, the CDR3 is TGTGCCAGCAGCCAAGGCTCCGTGGGTGAGCAGTTCTTC.

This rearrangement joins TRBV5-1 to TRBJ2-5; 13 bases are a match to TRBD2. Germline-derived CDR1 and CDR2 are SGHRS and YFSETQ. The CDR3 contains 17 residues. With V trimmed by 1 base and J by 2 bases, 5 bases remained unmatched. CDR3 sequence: CASSLLTSGREQETQYF. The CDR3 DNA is TGCGCCAGCAGCTTGCTCACTAGCGGGAGGGAACAAGAGACCCAGTACTTC.

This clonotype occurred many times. CDR3 sequence: CSVGQGDTGELFF. CDR3 nucleotide sequence: TGCAGCGTCGGACAGGGCGACACCGGGGAGCTGTTTTTT. The rearrangement joins TRBV29-1 to TRBJ2-2; the match to TRBD1 covers 8 bases. In germline, CDR1 is SQVTM, CDR2 ANQGSEA. V lost 6 bases to trimming and J lost 3 bases; unmatched junction nucleotides: 3. This CDR3 region has 13 residues.

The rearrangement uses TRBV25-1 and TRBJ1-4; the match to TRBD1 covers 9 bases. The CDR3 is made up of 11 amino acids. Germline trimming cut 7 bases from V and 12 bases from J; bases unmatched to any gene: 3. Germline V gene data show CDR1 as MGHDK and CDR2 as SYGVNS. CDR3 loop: CASTDRGELFF. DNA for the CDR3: TGTGCCAGCACGGACAGGGGAGAACTGTTTTTT.

The CDR3 coding sequence is TGTGCCAGTAGTACCGGATGGGTAGTGGACACTGAAGCTTTCTTT. Amino acids: CASSTGWVVDTEAFF. The gene calls are TRBV19 and TRBJ1-1; no definite D call. The ends were cut back, 4 bases at V and 3 bases at J, with 15 bases in the middle. Germline V gene sequence: CDR1 LNHDA, CDR2 SQIVND (reference sequence). The CDR3 extends over 15 amino acids. Combining the CDR3 with reference TRBV19 and TRBJ1-1 gives the whole variable domain DGGITQSPKYLFRKEGQNVTLSCEQNLNHDAMYWYRQDPGQGLRLIYYSQIVNDFQKGDIAEGYSVSREKKESFPLTVTSAQKNPTAFYLCASSTGWVVDTEAFFGQGTRLTVV.

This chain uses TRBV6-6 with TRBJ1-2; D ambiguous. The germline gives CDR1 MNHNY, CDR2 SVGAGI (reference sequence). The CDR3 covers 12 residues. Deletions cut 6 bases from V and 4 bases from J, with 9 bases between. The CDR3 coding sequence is TGTGCCAGCAGGTCAGAGGCCTATGGCTACACCTTC. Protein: CASRSEAYGYTF.

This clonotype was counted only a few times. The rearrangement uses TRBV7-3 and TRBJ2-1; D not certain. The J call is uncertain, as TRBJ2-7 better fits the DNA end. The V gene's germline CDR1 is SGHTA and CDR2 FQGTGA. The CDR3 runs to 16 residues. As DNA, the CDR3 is TGTGCCAGCAGCCCCTCAGGCCCCCCAAGCTCCTACGAGCAGTACTTC. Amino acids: CASSPSGPPSSYEQYF.

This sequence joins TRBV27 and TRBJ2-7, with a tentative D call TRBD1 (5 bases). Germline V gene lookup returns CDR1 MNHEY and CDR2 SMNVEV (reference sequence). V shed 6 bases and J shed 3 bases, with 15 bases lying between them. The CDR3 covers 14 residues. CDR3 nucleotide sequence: TGTGCCAGCAGCCAGAGACAGTCTCACTACGAGCAGTACTTC. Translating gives CASSQRQSHYEQYF.

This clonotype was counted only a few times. Here the CDR3 reads CASSVLGSLSYEQYF. In nucleotides, the CDR3 is TGTGCCAGCAGTGTGTTAGGGAGCCTCTCCTACGAGCAGTACTTC. The chain combines TRBV2 with TRBJ2-7; D is possibly TRBD2 (5 bases). Trimming removed 4 bases from V and 0 bases from J, with 13 bases in between. Germline-derived CDR1 and CDR2 are SNHLY and FYNNEI. The CDR3 covers 15 residues.

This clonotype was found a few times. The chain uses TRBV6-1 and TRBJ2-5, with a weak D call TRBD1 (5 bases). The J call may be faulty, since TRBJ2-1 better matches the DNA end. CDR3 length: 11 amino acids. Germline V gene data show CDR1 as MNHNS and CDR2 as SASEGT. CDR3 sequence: CASMVAQGQFF. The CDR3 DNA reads TGTGCCAGCATGGTGGCTCAGGGGCAGTTCTTC.